This TCR beta chain was sequenced for a study of control samples from healthy donors and cancer patients. Sequencing was performed with immunoSEQ multiplex PCR; in TCRdb, only in-frame clones are kept and a portion is missing. The table includes fewer than 95,000 clones, around 92% detected once. The sequenced material came from blood. The source is a man in his thirties or forties in good health.

The CDR3 loop is CASSQDRRQLNTEAFF. CDR3 nucleotide sequence: TGTGCCAGCAGCCAAGATCGACGACAACTAAACACTGAAGCTTTCTTT. This chain links TRBV3-1 (or the pseudogene TRBV3-2) with TRBJ1-1; no reliable D call. Germline V lookup: CDR1 LGHDT, CDR2 YNNKEL (reference sequence). Trimming removed 0 bases at V and 2 bases at J, with 13 bases between. The CDR3 is 16 residues long.